This is a list of T cell receptor beta chains from one sample in a study of OX40 agonist ivuxolimab in advanced cancers. Assay: immunoSEQ multiplex PCR; the TCRdb copy retains only in-frame clones and omits some. The sample has tens of thousands of clones, 85% to 90% seen once. The material was CD4+ or CD8+ T cells sorted from blood, obtained in a trial of the OX40 agonist ivuxolimab. These receptors came from an adult with an advanced solid tumor such as melanoma, head and neck, liver or kidney cancer. CDR3s include the opening cysteine and the closing phenylalanine or tryptophan. A D gene is named only where the DNA matches it firmly. Some rows have no size entry. The others give once, few or many, or a class for an expanded clone.

J gene: TRBJ2-7; V gene: TRBV7-2; D gene: TRBD2; clone size: .; CDR3 DNA: TGTGCCAGCAGCACCGGACTAGCGAGCTTACTTCTAAGATCCTACGAGCAGTACTTC; CDR3 protein: CASSTGLASLLLRSYEQYF
J gene: TRBJ2-7; V gene: TRBV6-9; D gene: .; clone size: .; CDR3 DNA: TGTGCCAGCGGCTCGGGGACCCGCAGGAATGCGCGGCAGTACTTC; CDR3 protein: CASGSGTRRNARQYF
J gene: TRBJ2-1; V gene: TRBV28; D gene: .; clone size: .; CDR3 DNA: TGTGCCAGCAGTGCTGGACTCCTCTACAATGAGCAGTTCTTC; CDR3 protein: CASSAGLLYNEQFF
J gene: TRBJ2-6; V gene: TRBV5-1; D gene: .; clone size: .; CDR3 DNA: TGCGCCAGCAGCACGGGGTCCTCTGGGGCCAACGTCCTGACTTTC; CDR3 protein: CASSTGSSGANVLTF
J gene: TRBJ2-7; V gene: TRBV5-8; D gene: .; clone size: .; CDR3 DNA: TGTGCCAGCAGGACCCGAAAGGGGTCCTACGAGCAGTACTTC; CDR3 protein: CASRTRKGSYEQYF
J gene: TRBJ1-6; V gene: TRBV2; D gene: TRBD1; clone size: .; CDR3 DNA: TGTGCCAGCAGTGCGGACAGGGGGAATTCACCCCTCCACTTT; CDR3 protein: CASSADRGNSPLHF
J gene: TRBJ2-4; V gene: TRBV19; D gene: .; clone size: .; CDR3 DNA: TGTGCCAGTAGCCCCCGAGGTCTAGCCAAAAACATTCAGTACTTC; CDR3 protein: CASSPRGLAKNIQYF
J gene: TRBJ2-1; V gene: TRBV28; D gene: .; clone size: few; CDR3 DNA: TGTGCCAGCAGTTTACCCGGAGATCACAATGAGCAGTTCTTC; CDR3 protein: CASSLPGDHNEQFF
J gene: TRBJ2-7; V gene: TRBV28; D gene: TRBD1; clone size: .; CDR3 DNA: TGTGCCAGCTCTTCTATCGGACAGGGGGCTAACGAGCAGTACTTC; CDR3 protein: CASSSIGQGANEQYF
J gene: TRBJ1-5; V gene: TRBV2; D gene: .; clone size: .; CDR3 DNA: TGTGCCAGCAGTGAAGCGCTCTGGGAGACCCAGCCCCAGCATTTT; CDR3 protein: CASSEALWETQPQHF
J gene: TRBJ2-2; V gene: TRBV27; D gene: .; clone size: once; CDR3 DNA: TGTGCCAGCAGTCCCCTCGTGTCTTTGGGAGGGGAGCTGTTTTTT; CDR3 protein: CASSPLVSLGGELFF
J gene: TRBJ1-1; V gene: TRBV10-3; D gene: .; clone size: .; CDR3 DNA: TGTGCCACCAGGGCAAGGGGGGTAGACACTGAAGCTTTCTTT; CDR3 protein: CATRARGVDTEAFF
J gene: TRBJ2-2; V gene: TRBV15; D gene: TRBD2; clone size: .; CDR3 DNA: TGTGCCACCAGCACTGGACTAGCGGGGGGCTACACCGGGGAGCTGTTTTTT; CDR3 protein: CATSTGLAGGYTGELFF
J gene: TRBJ2-5; V gene: TRBV5-1; D gene: TRBD1; clone size: .; CDR3 DNA: TGCGCCAGCAGCTTGGGACAGGGGTCGGAGACCCAGTACTTC; CDR3 protein: CASSLGQGSETQYF
J gene: TRBJ1-2; V gene: TRBV7-2; D gene: TRBD1; clone size: .; CDR3 DNA: TGTGCCAGCAGCTCGCTCCGGACAGGGCTATATGGCTACACCTTC; CDR3 protein: CASSSLRTGLYGYTF
J gene: TRBJ1-3; V gene: TRBV11-2; D gene: .; clone size: .; CDR3 DNA: TGTGCCAGCAGCGTTCTTGACACCGTTGGAAACACCATATATTTT; CDR3 protein: CASSVLDTVGNTIYF
J gene: TRBJ2-1; V gene: TRBV5-3; D gene: .; clone size: .; CDR3 DNA: TGTGCCAGAAGCTTGGCGTTGCAGCTCCACAATGAGCAGTTCTTC; CDR3 protein: CARSLALQLHNEQFF
J gene: TRBJ2-5; V gene: TRBV29-1; D gene: .; clone size: .; CDR3 DNA: TGCAGCGTTGAAAGGGGCCTTCGGGAGACCCAGTACTTC; CDR3 protein: CSVERGLRETQYF
J gene: TRBJ1-1; V gene: TRBV7-3; D gene: .; clone size: few; CDR3 DNA: TGTGCCAGCAGCTCCCTCGGGGGGGTATCCGAAGCTTTCTTT; CDR3 protein: CASSSLGGVSEAFF
J gene: TRBJ2-1; V gene: TRBV5-4; D gene: TRBD2; clone size: .; CDR3 DNA: TGTGCCAGCAGCCGCGGCTCTAGCGGGATTGTTGAGCAGTTCTTC; CDR3 protein: CASSRGSSGIVEQFF
J gene: TRBJ2-2; V gene: TRBV5-1; D gene: TRBD2; clone size: .; CDR3 DNA: TGCGCCAGCAGCGAGACTAGCGGGGGCACCGGGGAGCTGTTTTTT; CDR3 protein: CASSETSGGTGELFF
J gene: TRBJ2-2; V gene: TRBV2; D gene: TRBD1; clone size: .; CDR3 DNA: TGTGCCAGCAGTCCCCGGGACAGGGGGTCCGGGGAGCTGTTTTTT; CDR3 protein: CASSPRDRGSGELFF
J gene: TRBJ2-3; V gene: TRBV5-1; D gene: .; clone size: .; CDR3 DNA: TGCGCCAGCAGCTTGAATGTTCCTAGCACAGATACGCAGTATTTT; CDR3 protein: CASSLNVPSTDTQYF
J gene: TRBJ2-7; V gene: TRBV6-1; D gene: .; clone size: .; CDR3 DNA: TGTGCCAGCACCCCATTTAAAAGGGCCGAGCAGTACTTC; CDR3 protein: CASTPFKRAEQYF
J gene: TRBJ2-1; V gene: TRBV5-4; D gene: .; clone size: .; CDR3 DNA: TGTGCCTTTAATGTTGAGCAGTTCTTC; CDR3 protein: CAFNVEQFF
J gene: TRBJ2-5; V gene: TRBV18; D gene: .; clone size: .; CDR3 DNA: TGTGCCAGCTCACCGGAACAGTGGGGGATCCAAGAGACCCAGTACTTC; CDR3 protein: CASSPEQWGIQETQYF
J gene: TRBJ1-4; V gene: TRBV7-9; D gene: .; clone size: .; CDR3 DNA: TGTGCCAGCAGCTTAATGGGGCCGGGAGAAAAACTGTTTTTT; CDR3 protein: CASSLMGPGEKLFF
J gene: TRBJ2-2; V gene: TRBV6-1; D gene: .; clone size: .; CDR3 DNA: TGTGCCAGCAGTGGGGGAGGCTTTTGGAACACCGGGGAGCTGTTTTTT; CDR3 protein: CASSGGGFWNTGELFF
J gene: TRBJ2-5; V gene: TRBV7-9; D gene: .; clone size: few; CDR3 DNA: TGTGCCAGCAGCTTAAATCTCGGGCGGGAGACCCAGTACTTC; CDR3 protein: CASSLNLGRETQYF
J gene: TRBJ2-7; V gene: TRBV9; D gene: .; clone size: .; CDR3 DNA: TGTGCCAGCAGCGGACCATCTTGGGGCTCGGGAGAGCAGTACTTC; CDR3 protein: CASSGPSWGSGEQYF
J gene: TRBJ2-7; V gene: TRBV28; D gene: .; clone size: .; CDR3 DNA: TGTGCCAGCACAACGACAGGCGCCTCCTACGAGCAGTACTTC; CDR3 protein: CASTTTGASYEQYF
J gene: TRBJ2-2; V gene: TRBV5-8; D gene: TRBD1; clone size: .; CDR3 DNA: TGTGCCAGCAGCATCGGACAGGGGGCCGGGGAGCTGTTTTTT; CDR3 protein: CASSIGQGAGELFF